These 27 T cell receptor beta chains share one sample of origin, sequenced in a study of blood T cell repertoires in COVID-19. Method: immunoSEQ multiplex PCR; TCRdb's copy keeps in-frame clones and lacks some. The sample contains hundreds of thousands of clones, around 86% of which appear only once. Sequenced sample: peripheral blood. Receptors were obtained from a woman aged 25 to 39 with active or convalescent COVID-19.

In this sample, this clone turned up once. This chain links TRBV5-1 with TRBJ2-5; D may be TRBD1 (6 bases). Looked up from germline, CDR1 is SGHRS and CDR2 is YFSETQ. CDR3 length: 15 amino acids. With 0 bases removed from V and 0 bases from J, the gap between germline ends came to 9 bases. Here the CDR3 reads CASSLEDSYQETQYF. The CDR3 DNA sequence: TGCGCCAGCAGCTTGGAGGACAGTTACCAAGAGACCCAGTACTTC. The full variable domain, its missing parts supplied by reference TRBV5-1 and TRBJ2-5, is KAGVTQTPRYLIKTRGQQVTLSCSPISGHRSVSWYQQTPGQGLQFLFEYFSETQRNKGNFPGRFSGRQFSNSRSEMNVSTLELGDSALYLCASSLEDSYQETQYFGPGTRLLVL.

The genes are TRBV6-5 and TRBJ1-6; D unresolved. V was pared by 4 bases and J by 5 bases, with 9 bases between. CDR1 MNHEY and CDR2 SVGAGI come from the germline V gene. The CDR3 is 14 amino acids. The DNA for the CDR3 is TGTGCCAGCAGTTGGGCCGGTGATAATTCACCCCTCCACTTT. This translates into CASSWAGDNSPLHF.

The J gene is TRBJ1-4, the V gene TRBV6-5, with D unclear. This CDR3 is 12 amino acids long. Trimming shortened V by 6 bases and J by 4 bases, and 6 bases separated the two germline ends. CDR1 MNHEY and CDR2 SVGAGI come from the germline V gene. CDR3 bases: TGTGCCAGCAGCCCGGGTAATGAAAAACTGTTTTTT. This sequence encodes CASSPGNEKLFF.

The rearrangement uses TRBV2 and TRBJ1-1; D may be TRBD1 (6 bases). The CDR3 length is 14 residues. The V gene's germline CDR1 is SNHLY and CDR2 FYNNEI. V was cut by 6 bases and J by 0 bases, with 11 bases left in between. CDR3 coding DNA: TGTGCCAGCAGCGACAGGAAAATGAACACTGAAGCTTTCTTT. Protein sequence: CASSDRKMNTEAFF.

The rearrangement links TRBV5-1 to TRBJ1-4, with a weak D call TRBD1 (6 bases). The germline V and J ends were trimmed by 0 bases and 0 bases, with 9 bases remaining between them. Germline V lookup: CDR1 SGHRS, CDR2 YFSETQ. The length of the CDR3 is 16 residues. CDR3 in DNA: TGCGCCAGCAGCTTGGGGACAGCCGCAACTAATGAAAAACTGTTTTTT. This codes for CASSLGTAATNEKLFF. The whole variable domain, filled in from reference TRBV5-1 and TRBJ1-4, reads KAGVTQTPRYLIKTRGQQVTLSCSPISGHRSVSWYQQTPGQGLQFLFEYFSETQRNKGNFPGRFSGRQFSNSRSEMNVSTLELGDSALYLCASSLGTAATNEKLFFGSGTQLSVL.

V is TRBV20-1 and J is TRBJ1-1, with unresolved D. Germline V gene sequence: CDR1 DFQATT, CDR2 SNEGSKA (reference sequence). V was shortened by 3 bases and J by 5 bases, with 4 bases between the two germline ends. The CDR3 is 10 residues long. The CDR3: CSASRTEAFF. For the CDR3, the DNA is TGCAGTGCTAGTCGGACTGAAGCTTTCTTT.

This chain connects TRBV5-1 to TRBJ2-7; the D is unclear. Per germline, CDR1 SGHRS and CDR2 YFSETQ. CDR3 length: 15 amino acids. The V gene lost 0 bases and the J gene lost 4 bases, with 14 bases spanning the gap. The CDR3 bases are TGCGCCAGCAGCTTGGTACCGCACGAGGTTTACGAGCAGTACTTC. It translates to CASSLVPHEVYEQYF.

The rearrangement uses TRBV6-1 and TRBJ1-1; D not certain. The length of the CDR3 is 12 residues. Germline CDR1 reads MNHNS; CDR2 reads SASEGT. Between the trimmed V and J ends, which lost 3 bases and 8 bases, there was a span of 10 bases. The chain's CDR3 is CASSDGGPEAFF. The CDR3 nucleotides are TGTGCCAGCAGTGATGGCGGCCCCGAAGCTTTCTTT.

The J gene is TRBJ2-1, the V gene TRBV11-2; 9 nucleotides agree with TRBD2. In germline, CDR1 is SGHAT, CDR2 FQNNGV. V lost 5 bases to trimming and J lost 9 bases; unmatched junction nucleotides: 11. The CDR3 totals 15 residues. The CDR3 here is CASSGQIAGDSEQFF. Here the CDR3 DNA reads TGTGCCAGCAGCGGCCAAATAGCGGGAGACAGTGAGCAGTTCTTC.

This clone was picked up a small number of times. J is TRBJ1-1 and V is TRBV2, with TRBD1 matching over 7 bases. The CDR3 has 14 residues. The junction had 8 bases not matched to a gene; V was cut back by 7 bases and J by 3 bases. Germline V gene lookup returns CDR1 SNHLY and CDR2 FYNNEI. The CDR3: CASTYSTGYTEAFF. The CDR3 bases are TGTGCCAGCACCTACTCGACAGGGTACACTGAAGCTTTCTTT.

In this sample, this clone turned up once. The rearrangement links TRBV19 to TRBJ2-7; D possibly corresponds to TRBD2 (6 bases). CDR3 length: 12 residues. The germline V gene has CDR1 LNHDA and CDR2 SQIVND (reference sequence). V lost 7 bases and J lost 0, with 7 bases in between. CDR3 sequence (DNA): TGTGCCAGTATGGACTACTCCTACGAGCAGTACTTC. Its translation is CASMDYSYEQYF. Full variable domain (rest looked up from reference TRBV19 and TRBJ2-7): DGGITQSPKYLFRKEGQNVTLSCEQNLNHDAMYWYRQDPGQGLRLIYYSQIVNDFQKGDIAEGYSVSREKKESFPLTVTSAQKNPTAFYLCASMDYSYEQYFGPGTRLTVT.

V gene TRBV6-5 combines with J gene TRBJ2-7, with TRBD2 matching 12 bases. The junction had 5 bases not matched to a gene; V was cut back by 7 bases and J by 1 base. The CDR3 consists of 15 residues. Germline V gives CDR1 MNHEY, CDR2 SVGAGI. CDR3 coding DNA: TGTGCCAGCATTAGGACTAGCGGGGATTCCTACGAGCAGTACTTC. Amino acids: CASIRTSGDSYEQYF.

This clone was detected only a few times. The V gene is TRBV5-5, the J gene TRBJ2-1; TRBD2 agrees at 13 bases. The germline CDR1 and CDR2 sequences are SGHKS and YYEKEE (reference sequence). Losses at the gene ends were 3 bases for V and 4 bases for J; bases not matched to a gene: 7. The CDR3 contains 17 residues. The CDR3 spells CASSYLGLAGVYNEQFF. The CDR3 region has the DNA TGTGCCAGCAGCTACCTAGGACTAGCGGGGGTGTACAATGAGCAGTTCTTC.

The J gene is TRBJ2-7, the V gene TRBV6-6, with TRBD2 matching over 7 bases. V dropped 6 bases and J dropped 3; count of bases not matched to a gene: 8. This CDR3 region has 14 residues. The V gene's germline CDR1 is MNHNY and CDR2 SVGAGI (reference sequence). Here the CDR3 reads CASRGLSGFYEQYF. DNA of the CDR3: TGTGCCAGCAGAGGGCTTAGCGGGTTCTACGAGCAGTACTTC.

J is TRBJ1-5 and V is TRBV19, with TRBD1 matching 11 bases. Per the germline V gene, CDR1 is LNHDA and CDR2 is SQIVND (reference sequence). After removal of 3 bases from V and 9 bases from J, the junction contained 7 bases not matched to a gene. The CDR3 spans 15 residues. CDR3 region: CASSIEGQGGSPQHF. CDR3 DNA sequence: TGTGCCAGTAGTATTGAGGGACAGGGGGGGTCGCCCCAGCATTTT.

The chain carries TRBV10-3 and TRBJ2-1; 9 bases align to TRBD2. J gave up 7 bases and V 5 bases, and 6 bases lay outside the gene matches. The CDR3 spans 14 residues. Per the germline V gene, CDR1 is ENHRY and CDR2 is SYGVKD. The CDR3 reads CAISMREGKNEQFF. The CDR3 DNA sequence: TGTGCCATCAGTATGCGGGAGGGAAAAAATGAGCAGTTCTTC.

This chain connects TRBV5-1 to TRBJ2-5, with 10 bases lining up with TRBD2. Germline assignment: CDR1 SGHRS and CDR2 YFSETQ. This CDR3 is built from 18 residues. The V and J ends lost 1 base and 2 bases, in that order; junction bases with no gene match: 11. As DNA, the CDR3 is TGCGCCAGCAGCTTGCCTTCTAGCGGGAGAGGGGGGCAAGAGACCCAGTACTTC. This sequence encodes CASSLPSSGRGGQETQYF.

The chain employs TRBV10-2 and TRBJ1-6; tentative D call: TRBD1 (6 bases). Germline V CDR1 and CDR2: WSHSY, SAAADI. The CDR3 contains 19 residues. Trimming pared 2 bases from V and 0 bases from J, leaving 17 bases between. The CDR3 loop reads CASSEPPGQLSSYNSPLHF. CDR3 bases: TGCGCCAGCAGTGAGCCCCCAGGACAGTTAAGCTCCTATAATTCACCCCTCCACTTT.

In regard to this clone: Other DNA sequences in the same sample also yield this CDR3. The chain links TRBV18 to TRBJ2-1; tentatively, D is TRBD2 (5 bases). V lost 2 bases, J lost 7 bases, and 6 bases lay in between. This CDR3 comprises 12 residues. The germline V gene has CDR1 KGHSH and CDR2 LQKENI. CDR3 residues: CASSPSGNEQFF. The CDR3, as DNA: TGTGCCAGCTCACCATCGGGAAATGAGCAGTTCTTC.

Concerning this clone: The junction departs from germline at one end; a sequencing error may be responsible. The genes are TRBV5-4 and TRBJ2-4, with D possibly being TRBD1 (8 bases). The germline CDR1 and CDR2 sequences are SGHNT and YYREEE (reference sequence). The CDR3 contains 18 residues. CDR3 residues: CTSSFDGQGGRAKNIQYF. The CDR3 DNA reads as TGTACCAGCAGCTTCGATGGACAGGGAGGGAGGGCCAAAAACATTCAGTACTTC.

CDR3 nucleotides: TGTGCCAGCAGTGAACAGGGCGGTTATGGCTACACCTTC. This codes for CASSEQGGYGYTF. The V and J genes are TRBV2 and TRBJ1-2; tentative D call: TRBD1 (5 bases). Germline-derived CDR1 and CDR2 are SNHLY and FYNNEI. The CDR3 loop spans 13 amino acids. The ends were cut back, 2 bases at V and 5 bases at J, with 9 bases in the middle.

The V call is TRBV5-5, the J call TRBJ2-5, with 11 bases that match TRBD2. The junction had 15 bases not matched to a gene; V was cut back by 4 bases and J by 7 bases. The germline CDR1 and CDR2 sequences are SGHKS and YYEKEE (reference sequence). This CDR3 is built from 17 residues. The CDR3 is CASSAGLAVYPPGTQYF. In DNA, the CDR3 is TGTGCCAGCAGCGCGGGACTAGCGGTCTATCCACCAGGGACCCAGTACTTC.

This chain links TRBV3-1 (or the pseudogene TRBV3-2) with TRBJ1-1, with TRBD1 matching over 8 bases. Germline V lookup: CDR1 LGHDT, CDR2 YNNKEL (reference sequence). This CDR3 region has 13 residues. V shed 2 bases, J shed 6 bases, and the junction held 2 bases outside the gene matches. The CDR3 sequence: CASSQRQGPEAFF. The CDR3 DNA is TGTGCCAGCAGCCAAAGACAGGGGCCTGAAGCTTTCTTT.

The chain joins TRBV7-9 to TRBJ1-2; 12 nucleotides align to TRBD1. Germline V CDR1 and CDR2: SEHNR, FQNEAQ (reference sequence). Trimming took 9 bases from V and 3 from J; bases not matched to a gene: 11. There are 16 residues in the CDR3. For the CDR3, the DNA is TGTGCCAGGTGGGGGACAGGGGGCATGGATTACTATGGCTACACCTTC. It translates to CARWGTGGMDYYGYTF.

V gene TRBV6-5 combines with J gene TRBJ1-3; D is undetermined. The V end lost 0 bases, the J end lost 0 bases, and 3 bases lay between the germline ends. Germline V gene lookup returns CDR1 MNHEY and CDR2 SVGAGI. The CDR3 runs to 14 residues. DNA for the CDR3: TGTGCCAGCAGTTACTCTATCTCTGGAAACACCATATATTTT. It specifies CASSYSISGNTIYF.

The CDR3, as DNA: TGTGCCAGCAGCTTGGGACAGGGGGCTAGGAATGAGCAGTTCTTC. This gives the protein CASSLGQGARNEQFF. V is TRBV5-6 and J is TRBJ2-1; 10 bases map to TRBD1. The germline gives CDR1 SGHDT, CDR2 YYEEEE. Trimming took 0 bases from V and 7 from J; bases not matched to a gene: 4. The CDR3 runs 15 residues.

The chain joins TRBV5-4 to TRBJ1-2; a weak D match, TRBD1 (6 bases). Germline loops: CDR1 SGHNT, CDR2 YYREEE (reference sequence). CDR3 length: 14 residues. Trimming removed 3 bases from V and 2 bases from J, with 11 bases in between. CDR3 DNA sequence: TGTGCCAGCAGCTCGTGGCAGGGGAACTATGGCTACACCTTC. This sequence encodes CASSSWQGNYGYTF.